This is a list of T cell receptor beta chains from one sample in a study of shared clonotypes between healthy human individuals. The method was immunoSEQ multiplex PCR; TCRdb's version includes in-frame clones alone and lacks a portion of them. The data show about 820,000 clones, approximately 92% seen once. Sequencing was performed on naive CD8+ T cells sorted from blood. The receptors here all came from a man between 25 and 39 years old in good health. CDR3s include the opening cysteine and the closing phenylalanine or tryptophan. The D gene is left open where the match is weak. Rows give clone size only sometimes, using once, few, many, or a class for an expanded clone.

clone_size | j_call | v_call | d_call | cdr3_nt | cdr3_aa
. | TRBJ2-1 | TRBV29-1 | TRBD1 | TGCAGCGTTTGGACAGGTTTGCTGTTCTTC | CSVWTGLLFF
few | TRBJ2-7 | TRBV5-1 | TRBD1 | TGCGCCAGCAGCTTGGGGGACAGGGAGCAGTACTTC | CASSLGDREQYF
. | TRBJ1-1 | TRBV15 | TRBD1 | TGTGCCACCAGCCCTATGGACAGGGGGCATGGTGAAGCTTTCTTT | CATSPMDRGHGEAFF
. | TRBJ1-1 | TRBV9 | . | TGTGCCAGCAGCTCCCAGGACGGGAACACTGAAGCTTTCTTT | CASSSQDGNTEAFF
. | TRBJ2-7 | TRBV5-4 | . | TGTGCCAGCAGCTTTGAAGGTGGCTACGAGCAGTACTTC | CASSFEGGYEQYF
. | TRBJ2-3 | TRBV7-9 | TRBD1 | TGTGCCAGCAGCCCATGGACAGGGAAGACAGATACGCAGTATTTT | CASSPWTGKTDTQYF
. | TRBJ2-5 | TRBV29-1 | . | TGCAGCGTTGATAAGGGGGAGGAGACCCAGTACTTC | CSVDKGEETQYF
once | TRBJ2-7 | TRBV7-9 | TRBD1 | TGTGCCAGCAGCCCCGGACAGGGGGCTTCCTACGAGCAGTACTTC | CASSPGQGASYEQYF
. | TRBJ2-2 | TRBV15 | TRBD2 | TGTGCCACCAGCACCCCCGGGACTAGCGGAGACCCCAACACCCCCGGGGAGCTGTTTTTT | CATSTPGTSGDPNTPGELFF
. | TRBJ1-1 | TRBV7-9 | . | TGTGCCAGCAGTCCAACGAGGGGCCGTAACACTGAAGCTTTCTTT | CASSPTRGRNTEAFF
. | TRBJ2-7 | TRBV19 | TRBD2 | TGTGCCAGTAGTATCGCCCCTGAGCGGGAGTTTGTCTATATTGCCTACGAGCAGTACTTC | CASSIAPEREFVYIAYEQYF
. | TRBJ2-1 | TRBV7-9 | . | TGTGCCAGCAGCTTAAAACGGCAAGGGCAGTTCTTC | CASSLKRQGQFF
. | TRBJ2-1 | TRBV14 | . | TGTGCCAGCAGCCAGATCGCTGGGCGGGATCAGTTCTTC | CASSQIAGRDQFF
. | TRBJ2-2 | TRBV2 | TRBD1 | TGTGCCAGGGGAGACAGGGGGAACACCGGGGAGCTGTTTTTT | CARGDRGNTGELFF
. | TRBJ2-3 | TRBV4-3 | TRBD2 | TGCGCCAGCAGCCAAGACGCGGGAGTGACAGATACGCAGTATTTT | CASSQDAGVTDTQYF
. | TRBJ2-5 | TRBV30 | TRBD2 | TGTGCCTGGAGTAAACTAGCGGGACCTTTAAAGACCCAGTACTTC | CAWSKLAGPLKTQYF
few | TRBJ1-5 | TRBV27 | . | TGTGCCAGCCGGGGAGGGCCTAATCAGCCCCAGCATTTT | CASRGGPNQPQHF
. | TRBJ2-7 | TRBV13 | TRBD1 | TGTGCCAGCAGCTTAAGGGGACAGCCACCCTACGAGCAGTACTTC | CASSLRGQPPYEQYF
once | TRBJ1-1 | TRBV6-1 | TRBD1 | TGTGCCAGCAGTGAAGGGTTTCGGACAGGGTTAAAGGGCACTGAAGCTTTCTTT | CASSEGFRTGLKGTEAFF
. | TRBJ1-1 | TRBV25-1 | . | TGTGCCAGCAGGGCGGACGGCAACACTGAAGCTTTCTTT | CASRADGNTEAFF
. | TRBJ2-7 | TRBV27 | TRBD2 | TGTGCCAGCAGCACACTAGCGGGAGCGCTGTACTTC | CASSTLAGALYF
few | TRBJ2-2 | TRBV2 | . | TGTGCCAGCATCAGAGCCACCGGGGAGCTGTTTTTT | CASIRATGELFF
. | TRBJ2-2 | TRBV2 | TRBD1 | TGTGCCAGCAACCCAGGGGGCATAATAGAGACCGGGGAGCTGTTTTTT | CASNPGGIIETGELFF
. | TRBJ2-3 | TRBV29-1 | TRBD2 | TGCAGCGCCCTGGGGGCTAGCGGGAGGGGAGCAGATACGCAGTATTTT | CSALGASGRGADTQYF
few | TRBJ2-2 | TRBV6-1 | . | TGTGCCAGCAGTGAAGGCGTGGGGGAACTGGCCACCGGGGAGCTGTTTTTT | CASSEGVGELATGELFF
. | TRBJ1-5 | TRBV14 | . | TGTGCCAGCAACCACTACAGGGATCAGCCCCAGCATTTT | CASNHYRDQPQHF
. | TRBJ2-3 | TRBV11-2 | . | TGTGCCAGCAGCGCTTTCGAGACTAGCACAGATACGCAGTATTTT | CASSAFETSTDTQYF
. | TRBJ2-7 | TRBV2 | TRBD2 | TGTGCCAGCAGGGGGGGGACTAGCTACTACGAGCAGTACTTC | CASRGGTSYYEQYF
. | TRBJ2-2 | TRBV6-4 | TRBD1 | TGTGCCAGCAGACAGGGGTTGAACACCGGGGAGCTGTTTTTT | CASRQGLNTGELFF
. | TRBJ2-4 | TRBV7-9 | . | TGTGCCAGCAGCTTTTGGGAGCGTGATAACATTCAGTACTTC | CASSFWERDNIQYF
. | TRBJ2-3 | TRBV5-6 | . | TGTGCCAGCAGCTTCCGGGGTGATTGGGCACACAGCACAGATACGCAGTATTTT | CASSFRGDWAHSTDTQYF
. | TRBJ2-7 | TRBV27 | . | TGTGCCAGCAGTTCCACCTGGGGAGAGCAGTACTTC | CASSSTWGEQYF
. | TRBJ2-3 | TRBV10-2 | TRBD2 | TGCGCCAGCAGTGAATCCCGACCGCTAGCGGGATCTCAAGATACGCAGTATTTT | CASSESRPLAGSQDTQYF
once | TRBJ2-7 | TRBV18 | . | TGTGCCAGCTCACCCGCCGGGAACTCCTACGAGCAGTACTTC | CASSPAGNSYEQYF
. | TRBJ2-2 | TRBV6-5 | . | TGTGCCAGCAGTTACTCGGTCAGGGACTTGGCCGGGGAGCTGTTTTTT | CASSYSVRDLAGELFF
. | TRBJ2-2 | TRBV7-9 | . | TGTGCCAGCAGCTCACGACTCGCCGGGGAGCTGTTTTTT | CASSSRLAGELFF
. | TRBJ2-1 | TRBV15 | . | TGTGCCACCAGCAGAGTCAGGTCAGGTTGGAATGAGCAGTTCTTC | CATSRVRSGWNEQFF
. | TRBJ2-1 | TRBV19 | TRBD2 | TGTGCCAGTAGTATCTGGGCGGGAGGGGGCCCGAACAATGAGCAGTTCTTC | CASSIWAGGGPNNEQFF
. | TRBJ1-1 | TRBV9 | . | TGTGCCAGCAGCGTAGGGGGCCAAACTGAAGCTTTCTTT | CASSVGGQTEAFF
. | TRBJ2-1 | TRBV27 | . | TGTGCCAGCAGTTTAATTCCGAGCTCCTACAATGAGCAGTTCTTC | CASSLIPSSYNEQFF